This passage covers 15 T cell receptor beta chains from one sample sequenced in a study of cytomegalovirus exposure and HLA in healthy donors. PCR employed 60 Vbeta and 13 Jbeta primers. Data came from immunoSEQ multiplex PCR; TCRdb stores just in-frame clones and leaves some out. The table has about 100,000 clones, about four fifths seen once. The sequencing input was PBMCs. The receptors derive from a female donor in good health and CMV-seropositive.

The chain combines TRBV7-9 with TRBJ2-7, with D uncertain. This CDR3 region has 12 residues. Germline CDR1 and CDR2: SEHNR and FQNEAQ (reference sequence). V dropped 3 bases and J dropped 6 bases, with 9 bases sitting between them. For the CDR3, the DNA is TGTGCCAGCAGCTTCCTAGGCTCCGAGCAGTACTTC. This translates into CASSFLGSEQYF.

The CDR3 loop is CASSENRWGNQPQHF. The CDR3 DNA is TGTGCCAGCAGTGAAAACAGGTGGGGCAATCAGCCCCAGCATTTT. The V gene is TRBV6-1, the J gene TRBJ1-5, with D possibly matching TRBD1 (5 bases). The CDR3 has 15 amino acids. Germline values: CDR1 MNHNS, CDR2 SASEGT. Trimming cost V 2 bases and J 2 bases, with 10 bases left between them.

The chain combines TRBV5-6 with TRBJ2-1; D is perhaps TRBD2 (7 bases). V lost 4 bases, J lost 8 bases, and 16 bases lay in between. From germline, CDR1 is SGHDT and CDR2 YYEEEE. The length of the CDR3 is 14 residues. The CDR3 is CASSGGDIPYEQFF. The DNA of the CDR3 is TGTGCCAGCAGCGGGGGGGACATCCCATATGAGCAGTTCTTC.

This clone was detected only once. The rearrangement uses TRBV6-6 and TRBJ1-4; D remains unclear. This CDR3 contains 14 residues. Germline V gene sequence: CDR1 MNHNY, CDR2 SVGAGI (reference sequence). Between the trimmed V and J ends, which lost 5 bases and 8 bases, there was a span of 15 bases. The CDR3 here is CASSTGGDVEKLFF. Written as DNA, the CDR3 is TGTGCCAGCAGTACCGGCGGGGATGTAGAAAAACTGTTTTTT.

The V call is TRBV19, the J call TRBJ2-7; TRBD1 aligns across 9 bases. CDR3 length: 15 residues. Trimming at V came to 5 bases and at J to 7 bases, leaving 12 bases not matched to a gene. Germline V CDR1 and CDR2: LNHDA, SQIVND (reference sequence). For the CDR3, the DNA is TGTGCCAGTAGTTCCAGTACCACAGGGGGCCTTGAGCAGTACTTC. This encodes CASSSSTTGGLEQYF.

This chain uses TRBV30 with TRBJ2-1, with TRBD2 matching 8 bases. Germline V gene sequence: CDR1 GTSNPN, CDR2 SVGIG (reference sequence). The CDR3 is made up of 13 amino acids. With 1 base clipped from V and 15 bases from J, the junction kept 11 bases outside the gene matches. In DNA, the CDR3 is TGTGCCTGGAGTGGTTCCCTAGCGGGTAAGGGGTTCTTC. Translation: CAWSGSLAGKGFF.

The chain has TRBV30 and TRBJ1-1, with 9 bases lining up with TRBD1. V lost 5 bases and J lost 8; bases outside the gene matches: 9. Germline values: CDR1 GTSNPN, CDR2 SVGIG (reference sequence). The CDR3 sequence is 13 residues long. The CDR3 nucleotides read TGTGCCTGGGACCGGGACAGGGCGCAAGAAGCTTTCTTT. Translation gives CAWDRDRAQEAFF.

The V call is TRBV29-1, the J call TRBJ2-5, with TRBD2 matching over 7 bases. The CDR3 loop spans 15 amino acids. Germline V gene sequence: CDR1 SQVTM, CDR2 ANQGSEA. With 6 bases clipped from V and 3 bases from J, the junction kept 13 bases outside the gene matches. The CDR3 sequence: CSVTSMAGVEETQYF. In DNA, the CDR3 is TGCAGCGTCACTTCTATGGCGGGAGTAGAAGAGACCCAGTACTTC.

V is TRBV10-1 and J is TRBJ2-1, with a weak D call TRBD1 (6 bases). The germline V gene has CDR1 WNHNN and CDR2 SYGVQD (reference sequence). The V and J ends lost 6 bases and 3 bases respectively, with 9 bases between them. The CDR3 covers 13 residues. The CDR3 protein is CASSSTGYNEQFF. The CDR3 nucleotides read TGCGCCAGCAGCTCGACAGGCTACAATGAGCAGTTCTTC.

This clone has just a few counts. This chain joins TRBV19 and TRBJ1-1; D remains unclear. CDR3 length: 15 amino acids. Looked up from germline, CDR1 is LNHDA and CDR2 is SQIVND (reference sequence). V gave up 5 bases and J gave up 1 base, with 14 bases separating them. CDR3 protein: CASSPLVSGNTEAFF. CDR3 nucleotides: TGTGCCAGTAGTCCCCTGGTCTCCGGGAACACTGAAGCTTTCTTT.

The J gene is TRBJ1-5, the V gene TRBV6-5; no clear D gene. The V gene's germline CDR1 is MNHEY and CDR2 SVGAGI. The CDR3 runs to 15 residues. Trimming removed 5 bases at V and 4 bases at J, with 15 bases between. CDR3 nucleotides: TGTGCCAGCAGTCGATACGCGGCGGTTAATCAGCCCCAGCATTTT. This encodes CASSRYAAVNQPQHF.

V usage is TRBV30 and J usage is TRBJ2-7, with a weak D call TRBD2 (6 bases). This CDR3 region has 15 residues. The V end was cut by 1 base, the J end by 4 bases, with 17 bases between. Germline V lookup: CDR1 GTSNPN, CDR2 SVGIG (reference sequence). The DNA of the CDR3 is TGTGCCTGGAGTGGGGGACCGGGAGCCTATTACGAGCAGTACTTC. It specifies CAWSGGPGAYYEQYF.

In its sample, this clone was seen a few times. The chain joins TRBV7-9 to TRBJ2-1, with 9 positions matching TRBD2. Germline values: CDR1 SEHNR, CDR2 FQNEAQ (reference sequence). The CDR3 extends over 16 amino acids. V lost 5 bases and J lost 9; bases outside the gene matches: 14. The CDR3 reads CASSPTGGGDLPEQFF. The CDR3 DNA reads TGTGCCAGCAGCCCTACCGGCGGGGGGGATCTCCCTGAGCAGTTCTTC.

The V call is TRBV10-3, the J call TRBJ1-5, with D perhaps matching TRBD1 (5 bases). V dropped 11 bases and J dropped 4 bases, with 15 bases sitting between them. Germline CDR1 ENHRY, CDR2 SYGVKD. The CDR3 covers 13 residues. In DNA form, the CDR3 reads TGTGCCCAATCGGGGGGTGAGAATCAGCCCCAGCATTTT. It is translated as CAQSGGENQPQHF.

The chain uses TRBV10-1 and TRBJ2-1; D gene unclear. This CDR3 region has 14 residues. Per germline, CDR1 WNHNN and CDR2 SYGVQD (reference sequence). The CDR3 region has the DNA TGCGCGAAAGTAGTCCTAAGCTCCTACAATGAGCAGTTCTTC. Translating it yields CAKVVLSSYNEQFF.